This entry features one T cell receptor (beta chain) sequence. Seattle's enrolled individuals joined amid active infection and were then monitored longitudinally. These data belong to a study of blood T cell repertoires in COVID-19. As for the study in general: Acute and convalescent COVID-19 specimens originated in the United States, Italy and Spain. T cells, B-cell-depleted T cells, or PBMCs supplied cDNA or gDNA.

CDR1 and CDR2 (germline): MNHEY, SVGAGI. The CDR3 consists of 13 residues. V lost 5 bases and J lost 6, with 11 bases in between. In the original analysis: From reference gene primer amplification, estimates of nucleated cell counts were derived. This table comes from immunoSEQ multiplex PCR, and its TCRdb copy is limited to in-frame clones, with some not included. The DNA was the basis for D and trimming; V, J and clone size are from that table. The sample holds roughly 150,000 clones, approximately 91% seen once. The specimen was peripheral blood. V usage is TRBV6-5 and J usage is TRBJ1-5, with unresolved D. The clonotype originates from a young man with COVID-19, enrolled during active disease. This CDR3 is CASSLARGQPQHF. The CDR3 DNA is TGTGCCAGCAGTCTGGCCCGGGGTCAGCCCCAGCATTTT.